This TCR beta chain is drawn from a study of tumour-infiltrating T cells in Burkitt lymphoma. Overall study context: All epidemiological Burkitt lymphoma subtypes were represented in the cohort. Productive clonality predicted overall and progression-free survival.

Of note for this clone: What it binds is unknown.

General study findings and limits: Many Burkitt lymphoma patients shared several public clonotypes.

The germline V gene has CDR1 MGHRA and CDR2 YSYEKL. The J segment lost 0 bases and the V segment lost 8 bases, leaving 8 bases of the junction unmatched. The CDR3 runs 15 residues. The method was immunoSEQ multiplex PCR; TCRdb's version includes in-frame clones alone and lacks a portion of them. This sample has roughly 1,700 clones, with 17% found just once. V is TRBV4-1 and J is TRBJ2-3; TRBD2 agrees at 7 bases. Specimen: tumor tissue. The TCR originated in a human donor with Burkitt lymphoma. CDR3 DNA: TGCGCCAGCGGAAGCAGCGGGGATAGCACAGATACGCAGTATTTT. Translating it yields CASGSSGDSTDTQYF.